A selection of T cell receptor beta chains follows, all from one sample in a study of blood T cells in healthy people across ages. In TCRdb, the 5' RACE reads were re-called with MiXCR into one record per CDR3 protein. The sample yields approximately 760,000 distinct CDR3 sequences, more than 20% seen once. These data also featured in a second study, about T cells of mothers and their children.

The sample taken for sequencing was blood. Receptors were obtained from a boy aged 5-17 years in good health. Both conserved end residues are part of each CDR3. The D gene is left open where the match is weak.

CDR3aa: CASRGLREQYF
v_gene: TRBV25-1
j_gene: TRBJ2-7
d_gene: NA

CDR3aa: CASSLDGRLQETQYF
v_gene: TRBV11-2
j_gene: TRBJ2-5
d_gene: NA

CDR3aa: CASSPQRVHEQFF
v_gene: TRBV3-1
j_gene: NA
d_gene: NA

CDR3aa: CASSPQGLAASYNEQFF
v_gene: TRBV7-2
j_gene: TRBJ2-1
d_gene: TRBD2

CDR3aa: CASSYPAPVNTGELFF
v_gene: TRBV7-9
j_gene: TRBJ2-2
d_gene: NA

CDR3aa: CASSVDSSSYNSPLHF
v_gene: TRBV9
j_gene: TRBJ1-6
d_gene: NA

CDR3aa: CASSVRNSGANVLTF
v_gene: TRBV9
j_gene: TRBJ2-6
d_gene: NA

CDR3aa: CASSQNPVEDSREQYF
v_gene: TRBV5-6
j_gene: TRBJ2-7
d_gene: NA

CDR3aa: CATALRDGETQYF
v_gene: TRBV24-1
j_gene: TRBJ2-5
d_gene: NA

CDR3aa: CASSQDSGLAGEGETQYF
v_gene: TRBV4-1
j_gene: TRBJ2-5
d_gene: TRBD2

CDR3aa: CASSPPSSGETQYF
v_gene: TRBV18
j_gene: TRBJ2-5
d_gene: TRBD2

CDR3aa: CASRFNYEQYF
v_gene: TRBV28
j_gene: TRBJ2-7
d_gene: NA

CDR3aa: CASRTSGAQYF
v_gene: TRBV21-1
j_gene: NA
d_gene: NA

CDR3aa: CASSLTGTATYNEQFF
v_gene: TRBV7-3
j_gene: TRBJ2-1
d_gene: TRBD1

CDR3aa: CASSFRDTQYF
v_gene: TRBV12-3/TRBV12-4
j_gene: TRBJ2-3
d_gene: NA

CDR3aa: CASSPRRRFYGYTF
v_gene: TRBV9
j_gene: TRBJ1-2
d_gene: NA

CDR3aa: CASSLEGYGRPEKLFF
v_gene: TRBV7-2
j_gene: TRBJ1-4
d_gene: NA

CDR3aa: CASSQVALAGRGPDTQYF
v_gene: TRBV3-1
j_gene: TRBJ2-3
d_gene: TRBD2

CDR3aa: CASSTTGTGGGLNYGYTF
v_gene: TRBV13
j_gene: TRBJ1-2
d_gene: TRBD1

CDR3aa: CASSLARGYTDTQYF
v_gene: TRBV5-5
j_gene: TRBJ2-3
d_gene: NA

CDR3aa: CASSLGLLAGDPGELFF
v_gene: TRBV13
j_gene: TRBJ2-2
d_gene: TRBD2

CDR3aa: CSASSGFGAGNTDTQYF
v_gene: TRBV20-1
j_gene: TRBJ2-3
d_gene: TRBD2